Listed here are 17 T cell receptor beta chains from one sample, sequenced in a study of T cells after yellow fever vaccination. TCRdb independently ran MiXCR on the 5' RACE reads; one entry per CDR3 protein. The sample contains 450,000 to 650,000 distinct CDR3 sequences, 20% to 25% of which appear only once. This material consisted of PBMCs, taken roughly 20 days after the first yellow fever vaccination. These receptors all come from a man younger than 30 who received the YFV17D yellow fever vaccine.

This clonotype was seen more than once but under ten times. The CDR3 nucleotides are TGTGCCAGCAGTCCCCTGACACAGCCGAACACTGAAGCTTTCTTT. Translating gives CASSPLTQPNTEAFF. This sequence joins TRBV6-1 and TRBJ1-1; D is ambiguous. V shed 5 bases and J shed 1 base, with 14 bases lying between them. CDR1 and CDR2 (germline): MNHNS, SASEGT. The length of the CDR3 is 15 residues.

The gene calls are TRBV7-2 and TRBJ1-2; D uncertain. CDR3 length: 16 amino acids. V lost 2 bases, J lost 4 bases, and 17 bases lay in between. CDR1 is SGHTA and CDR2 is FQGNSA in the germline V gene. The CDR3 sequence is CASSLSGFGLSYGYTF. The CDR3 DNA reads TGTGCCAGCAGCTTATCCGGTTTCGGCCTAAGCTATGGCTACACCTTC.

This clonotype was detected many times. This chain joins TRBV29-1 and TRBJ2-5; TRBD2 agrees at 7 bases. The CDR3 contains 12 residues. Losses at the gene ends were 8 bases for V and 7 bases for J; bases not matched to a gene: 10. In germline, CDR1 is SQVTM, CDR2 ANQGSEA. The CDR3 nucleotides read TGCAGCTTCCACGGACTAGAAGGGACCCAGTACTTC. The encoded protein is CSFHGLEGTQYF.

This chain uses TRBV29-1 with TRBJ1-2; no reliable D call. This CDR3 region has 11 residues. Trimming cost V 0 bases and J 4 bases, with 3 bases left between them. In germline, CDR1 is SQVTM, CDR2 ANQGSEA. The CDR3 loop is CSVEEPYGYTF. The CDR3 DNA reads TGCAGCGTTGAAGAGCCCTATGGCTACACCTTC.

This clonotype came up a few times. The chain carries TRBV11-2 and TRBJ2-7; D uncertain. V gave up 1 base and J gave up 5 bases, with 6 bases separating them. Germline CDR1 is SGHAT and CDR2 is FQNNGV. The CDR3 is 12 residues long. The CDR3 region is CASSLVQHEQYF. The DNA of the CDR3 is TGTGCCAGCAGCTTAGTCCAACACGAGCAGTACTTC.

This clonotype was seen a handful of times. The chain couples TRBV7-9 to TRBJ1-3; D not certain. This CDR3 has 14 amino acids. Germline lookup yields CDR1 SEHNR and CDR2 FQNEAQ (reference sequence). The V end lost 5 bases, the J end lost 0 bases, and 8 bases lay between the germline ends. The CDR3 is CASSPGLSGNTIYF. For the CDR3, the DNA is TGTGCCAGCAGCCCGGGCCTCTCTGGAAACACCATATATTTT.

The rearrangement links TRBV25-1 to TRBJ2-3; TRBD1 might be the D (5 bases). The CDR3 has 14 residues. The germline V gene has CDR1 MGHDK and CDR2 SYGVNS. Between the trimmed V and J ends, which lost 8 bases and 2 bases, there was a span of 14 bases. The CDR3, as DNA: TGTGCCAGCCCGAACAGGAGAACCACAGATACGCAGTATTTT. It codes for CASPNRRTTDTQYF.

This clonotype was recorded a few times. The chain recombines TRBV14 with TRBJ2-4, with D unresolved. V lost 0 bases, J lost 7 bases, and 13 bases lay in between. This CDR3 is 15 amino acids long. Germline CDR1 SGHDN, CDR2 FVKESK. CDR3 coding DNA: TGTGCCAGCAGCCAAGAAAATTTGGCAGGCAACATTCAGTACTTC. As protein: CASSQENLAGNIQYF.

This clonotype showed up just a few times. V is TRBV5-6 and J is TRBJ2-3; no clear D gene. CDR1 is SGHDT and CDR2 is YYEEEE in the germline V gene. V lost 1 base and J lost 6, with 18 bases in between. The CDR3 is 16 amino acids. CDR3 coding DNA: TGTGCCAGCAGCTTGTTTCCAGAGGCTTCCTGGGATACGCAGTATTTT. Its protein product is CASSLFPEASWDTQYF.

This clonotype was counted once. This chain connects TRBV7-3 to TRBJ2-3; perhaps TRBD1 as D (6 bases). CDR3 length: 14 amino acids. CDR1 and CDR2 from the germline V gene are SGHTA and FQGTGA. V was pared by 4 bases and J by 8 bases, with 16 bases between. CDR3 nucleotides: TGTGCCAGCAGCTCATCTACAGGGCACGGTACGCAGTATTTT. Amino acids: CASSSSTGHGTQYF.

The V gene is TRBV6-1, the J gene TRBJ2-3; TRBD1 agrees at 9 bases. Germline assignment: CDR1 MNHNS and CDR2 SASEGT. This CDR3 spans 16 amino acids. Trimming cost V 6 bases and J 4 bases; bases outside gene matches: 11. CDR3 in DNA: TGTGCCAGCAGGCCCCGGACAGGGGAGGAGGCAGATACGCAGTATTTT. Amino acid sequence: CASRPRTGEEADTQYF.

The CDR3, as DNA: TGTGCCAGCAGCTCGGGTCCCGGGACAGGGGCCTACTACGAGCAGTACTTC. Its protein is CASSSGPGTGAYYEQYF. This sequence joins TRBV7-9 and TRBJ2-7, with TRBD1 matching over 10 bases. V was clipped by 4 bases and J by 3 bases; unmatched bases: 12. This CDR3 region has 17 residues. CDR1 is SEHNR and CDR2 is FQNEAQ in the germline V gene (reference sequence).

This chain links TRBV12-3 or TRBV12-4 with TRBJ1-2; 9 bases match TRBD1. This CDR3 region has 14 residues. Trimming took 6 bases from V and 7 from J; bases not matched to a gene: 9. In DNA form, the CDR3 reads TGTGCCAGCAGGTCCACTGGACAGGGGAGTGGCTACACCTTC. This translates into CASRSTGQGSGYTF.

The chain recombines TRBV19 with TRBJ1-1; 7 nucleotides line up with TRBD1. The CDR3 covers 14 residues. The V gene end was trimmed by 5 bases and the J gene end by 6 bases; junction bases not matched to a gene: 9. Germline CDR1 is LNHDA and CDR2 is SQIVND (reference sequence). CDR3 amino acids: CASSPKTGKAEAFF. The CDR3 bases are TGTGCCAGTAGTCCGAAGACAGGGAAGGCTGAAGCTTTCTTT.

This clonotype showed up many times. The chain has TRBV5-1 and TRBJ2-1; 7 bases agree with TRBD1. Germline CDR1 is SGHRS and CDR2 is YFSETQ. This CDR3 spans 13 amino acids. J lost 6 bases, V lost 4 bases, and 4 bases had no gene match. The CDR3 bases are TGCGCCAGCAGCGTTGGACAGGTCAATGAGCAGTTCTTC. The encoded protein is CASSVGQVNEQFF.

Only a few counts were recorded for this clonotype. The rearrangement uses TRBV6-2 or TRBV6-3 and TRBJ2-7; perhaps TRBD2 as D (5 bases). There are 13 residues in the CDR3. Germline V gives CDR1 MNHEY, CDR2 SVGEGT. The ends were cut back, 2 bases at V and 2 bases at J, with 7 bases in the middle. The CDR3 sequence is CASSYVGAYEQYV. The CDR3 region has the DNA TGTGCCAGCAGTTACGTCGGGGCCTACGAGCAGTACGTC.

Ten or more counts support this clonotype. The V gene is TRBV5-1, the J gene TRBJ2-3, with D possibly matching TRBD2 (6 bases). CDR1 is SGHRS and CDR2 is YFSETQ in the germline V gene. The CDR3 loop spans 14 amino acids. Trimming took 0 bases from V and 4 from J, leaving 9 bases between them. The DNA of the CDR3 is TGCGCCAGCAGCTTGGTGGGGGGAGCAGATACGCAGTATTTT. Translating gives CASSLVGGADTQYF. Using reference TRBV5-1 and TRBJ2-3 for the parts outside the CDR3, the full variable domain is KAGVTQTPRYLIKTRGQQVTLSCSPISGHRSVSWYQQTPGQGLQFLFEYFSETQRNKGNFPGRFSGRQFSNSRSEMNVSTLELGDSALYLCASSLVGGADTQYFGPGTRLTVL.